This T cell receptor beta chain was retrieved from a study of CD8+ T cells in alopecia areata. Sample treatment: oral pan-JAK inhibitor, 5-10 mg twice daily. RNA extraction and reverse transcription yielded cDNA as sequencing template. Clones were read by immunoSEQ multiplex PCR, and TCRdb kept only the in-frame ones, dropping some. The sample carries fewer than 150,000 clones, about 61% recorded once. The sequence was collected from a human donor with alopecia areata. The input for sequencing was CD8+ T cells sorted from blood, taken at week 4, from a patient treated with tofacitinib.

CDR3 in DNA: TGTGCCAGCAGTTCCAGGCCGAGCTCCTACAATGAGCAGTTCTTC. Translating it yields CASSSRPSSYNEQFF. This chain links TRBV6-4 with TRBJ2-1; D ambiguous. V lost 5 bases and J lost 0, with 11 bases in between. Germline values: CDR1 MRHNA, CDR2 SNTAGT. The CDR3 is made up of 15 amino acids.